A selection of T cell receptor beta chains follows, all from one sample in a study of blood T cell repertoires in COVID-19. Profiled with immunoSEQ multiplex PCR; TCRdb holds only in-frame clones, not every one. The sample lists fewer than 250,000 clones, 65% to 90% occurring once. Input material: PBMCs or T cells enriched from blood (not recorded which). All receptors come from a woman between 50 and 59 years old with acute COVID-19. Each CDR3 is given with its conserved first and last residue. D genes are given only for firm matches. Size tells how often a clone was seen (once, few, many) or the class of an expanded clone, and some rows leave it out.

j_call clone_size v_call d_call cdr3_nt cdr3_aa
TRBJ2-7 NA TRBV30 NA TGTGCCTGGAGTGTGGACCCCCCTGGCAGGGTCTCCTACGAGCAGTACTTC CAWSVDPPGRVSYEQYF
TRBJ2-1 NA TRBV5-1 TRBD2 TGCGCCAGCAGCTTGGATCGCGGGGGGTCCTACAATGAGCAGTTCTTC CASSLDRGGSYNEQFF
TRBJ2-2 NA TRBV19 NA TGTGCCAGTAGACATACCTTTCGCGGGGCGGACACCGGGGAGCTGTTTTTT CASRHTFRGADTGELFF
TRBJ2-1 once TRBV3-1/TRBV3-2 NA TGTGCCAGCAGCCAAGTCCCGGTAAATGAGCAGTTCTTC CASSQVPVNEQFF
TRBJ2-7 NA TRBV4-3 NA TGCGCCAGCAGTCGGGAAGGGGGAAGCTACGAGCAGTACTTC CASSREGGSYEQYF
TRBJ1-1 few TRBV13 NA TGTGCCAGCAGCTCTGCGCAGGGGCTCACTGAAGCTTTCTTT CASSSAQGLTEAFF
TRBJ2-5 NA TRBV7-9 NA TGTGCCAGCAGCTTACGGTCACTTGAGACCCAGTACTTC CASSLRSLETQYF
TRBJ1-1 NA TRBV2 NA TGTGCCAGCAGTGTTGGTCGAGTGGCTGAAGCTTTCTTT CASSVGRVAEAFF
TRBJ1-2 NA TRBV5-1 NA TGCGCCAGCAGCTTGGCCCCCATTACGGGGGGCGCGGTTTATGGCTACACCTTC CASSLAPITGGAVYGYTF
TRBJ1-2 NA TRBV5-1 TRBD1 TGCGCCAGCAGCTTGCTGGGACAGGGGGCTGAAGGCTACACCTTC CASSLLGQGAEGYTF
TRBJ1-4 NA TRBV9 TRBD1 TGTGCCAGCAGCGTAGGGGTCAGGGGGGTCCCTAATACCGAAAAACTGTTTTTT CASSVGVRGVPNTEKLFF
TRBJ1-2 NA TRBV5-1 NA TGCGCCAGCAGCTTGGCGGACAGAGATGGCTACACCTTC CASSLADRDGYTF